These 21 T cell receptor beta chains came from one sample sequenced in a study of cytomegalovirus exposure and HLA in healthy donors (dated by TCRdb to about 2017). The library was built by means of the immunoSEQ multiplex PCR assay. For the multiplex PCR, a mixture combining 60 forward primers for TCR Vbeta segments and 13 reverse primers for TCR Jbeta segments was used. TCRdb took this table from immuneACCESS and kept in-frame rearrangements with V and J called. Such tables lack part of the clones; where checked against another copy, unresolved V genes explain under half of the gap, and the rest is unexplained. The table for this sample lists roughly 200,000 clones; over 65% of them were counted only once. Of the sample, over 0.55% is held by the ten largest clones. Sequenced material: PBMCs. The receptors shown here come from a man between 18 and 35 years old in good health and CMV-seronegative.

This CDR3 is CASSYSLQSYEQYF. For the CDR3, the DNA is TGTGCCAGCAGTTATTCGTTACAGTCCTACGAGCAGTACTTC. The genes are TRBV6-5 and TRBJ2-7; no firm D call. V shed 3 bases and J shed 1 base, with 10 bases lying between them. The CDR3 totals 14 residues. The germline gives CDR1 MNHEY, CDR2 SVGAGI.

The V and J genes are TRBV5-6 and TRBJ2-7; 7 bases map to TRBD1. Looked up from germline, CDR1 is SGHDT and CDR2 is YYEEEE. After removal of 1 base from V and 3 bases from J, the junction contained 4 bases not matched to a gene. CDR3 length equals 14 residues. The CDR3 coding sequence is TGTGCCAGCAGCTTGCGGGCAGGGGGCTACGAGCAGTACTTC. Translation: CASSLRAGGYEQYF.

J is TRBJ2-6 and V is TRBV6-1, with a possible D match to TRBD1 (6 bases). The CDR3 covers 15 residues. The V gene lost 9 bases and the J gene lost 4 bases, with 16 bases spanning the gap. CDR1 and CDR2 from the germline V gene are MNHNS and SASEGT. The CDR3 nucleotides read TGTGCCAGTAACAGGGTTTCGGCGGGGGCCAACGTCCTGACTTTC. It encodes CASNRVSAGANVLTF.

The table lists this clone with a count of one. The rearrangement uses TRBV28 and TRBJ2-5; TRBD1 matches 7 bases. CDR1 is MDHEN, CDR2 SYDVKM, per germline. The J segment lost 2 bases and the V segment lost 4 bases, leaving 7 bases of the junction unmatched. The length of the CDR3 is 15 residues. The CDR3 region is CASSSTGILQETQYF. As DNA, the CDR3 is TGTGCCAGCAGTTCGACAGGGATTTTACAAGAGACCCAGTACTTC.

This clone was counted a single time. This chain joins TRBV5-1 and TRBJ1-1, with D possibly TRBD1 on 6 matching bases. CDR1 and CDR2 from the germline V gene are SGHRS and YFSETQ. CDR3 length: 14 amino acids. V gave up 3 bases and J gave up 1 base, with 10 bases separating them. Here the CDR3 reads CASSSRTANTEAFF. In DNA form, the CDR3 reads TGCGCCAGCAGCTCACGGACAGCGAACACTGAAGCTTTCTTT.

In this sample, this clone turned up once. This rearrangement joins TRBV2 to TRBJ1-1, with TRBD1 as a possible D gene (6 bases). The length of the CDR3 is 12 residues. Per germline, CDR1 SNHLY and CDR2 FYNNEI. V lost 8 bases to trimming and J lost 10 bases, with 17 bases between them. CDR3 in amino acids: CASLGNRVRAFF. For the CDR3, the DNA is TGTGCCAGCTTGGGTAACAGGGTAAGAGCTTTCTTT.

In DNA form, the CDR3 reads TGTGCCAGCAGTCCCTTTGGGCTTTCCTACGAGCAGTACTTC. Its translation: CASSPFGLSYEQYF. The chain couples TRBV27 to TRBJ2-7; D uncertain. The V end was cut by 5 bases, the J end by 1 base, with 12 bases between. Germline V CDR1 and CDR2: MNHEY, SMNVEV (reference sequence). CDR3 length equals 14 residues.

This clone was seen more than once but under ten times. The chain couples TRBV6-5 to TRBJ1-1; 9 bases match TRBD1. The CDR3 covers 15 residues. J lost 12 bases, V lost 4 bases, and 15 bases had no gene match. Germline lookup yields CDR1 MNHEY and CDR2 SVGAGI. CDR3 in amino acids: CASSSQPDRGGVTFF. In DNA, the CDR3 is TGTGCCAGCAGTTCCCAACCGGACAGGGGAGGGGTAACTTTCTTT.

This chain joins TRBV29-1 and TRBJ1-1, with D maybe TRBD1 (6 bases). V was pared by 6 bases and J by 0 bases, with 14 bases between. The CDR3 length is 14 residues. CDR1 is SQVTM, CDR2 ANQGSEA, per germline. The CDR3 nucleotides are TGCAGCGTCGGATGGGGGCATATGAACACTGAAGCTTTCTTT. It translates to CSVGWGHMNTEAFF.

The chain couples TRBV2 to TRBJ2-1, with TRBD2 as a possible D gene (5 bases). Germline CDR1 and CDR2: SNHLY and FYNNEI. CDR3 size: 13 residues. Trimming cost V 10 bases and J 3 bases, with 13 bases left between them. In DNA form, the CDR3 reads TGTGCCACGGAGGAAGCGGTCTACAATGAGCAGTTCTTC. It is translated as CATEEAVYNEQFF.

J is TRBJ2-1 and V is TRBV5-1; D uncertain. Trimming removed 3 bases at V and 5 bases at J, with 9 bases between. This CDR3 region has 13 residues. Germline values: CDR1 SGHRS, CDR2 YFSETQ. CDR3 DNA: TGCGCCAGCAGCTCCAGGATCGACAATGAGCAGTTCTTC. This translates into CASSSRIDNEQFF.

CDR3 in DNA: TGCGCCAGCAGCTTGGCTGGTGCAGGGCAGGGCGAGCAGTACTTC. This translates into CASSLAGAGQGEQYF. This chain connects TRBV5-1 to TRBJ2-7; TRBD1 might be the D (5 bases). Trimming shortened V by 0 bases and J by 6 bases, and 16 bases separated the two germline ends. CDR1 is SGHRS, CDR2 YFSETQ, per germline. The CDR3 consists of 15 residues.

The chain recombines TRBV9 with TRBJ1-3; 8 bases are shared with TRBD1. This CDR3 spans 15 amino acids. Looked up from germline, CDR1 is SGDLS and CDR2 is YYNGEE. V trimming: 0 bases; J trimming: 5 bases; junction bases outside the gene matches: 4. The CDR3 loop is CASSVDWTGRNTIYF. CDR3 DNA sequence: TGTGCCAGCAGCGTAGATTGGACAGGGCGAAACACCATATATTTT.

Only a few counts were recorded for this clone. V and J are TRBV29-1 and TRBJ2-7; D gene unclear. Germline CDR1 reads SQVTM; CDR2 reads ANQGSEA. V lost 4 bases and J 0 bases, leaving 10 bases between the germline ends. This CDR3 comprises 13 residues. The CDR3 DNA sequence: TGCAGCGTTGCTGCTCAGGACTCCTACGAGCAGTACTTC. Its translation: CSVAAQDSYEQYF.

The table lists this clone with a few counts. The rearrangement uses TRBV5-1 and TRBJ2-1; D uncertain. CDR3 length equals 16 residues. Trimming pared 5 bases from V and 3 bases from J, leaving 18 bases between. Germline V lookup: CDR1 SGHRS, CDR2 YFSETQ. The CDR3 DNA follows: TGCGCCAGCAGTTCGCGTATTGACTTGATCTACAATGAGCAGTTCTTC. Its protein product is CASSSRIDLIYNEQFF.

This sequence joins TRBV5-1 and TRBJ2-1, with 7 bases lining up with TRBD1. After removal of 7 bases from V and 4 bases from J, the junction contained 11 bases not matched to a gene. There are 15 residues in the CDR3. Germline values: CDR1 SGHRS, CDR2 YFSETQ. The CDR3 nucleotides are TGCGCCAGCGGGCCCGGGACAGATTATTACAATGAGCAGTTCTTC. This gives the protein CASGPGTDYYNEQFF.

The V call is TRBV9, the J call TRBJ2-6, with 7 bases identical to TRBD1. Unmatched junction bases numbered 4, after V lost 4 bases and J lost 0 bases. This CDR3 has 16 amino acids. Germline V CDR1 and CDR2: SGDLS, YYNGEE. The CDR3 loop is CASSRGQLSGANVLTF. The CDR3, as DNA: TGTGCCAGCAGCCGGGGACAGCTCTCTGGGGCCAACGTCCTGACTTTC.

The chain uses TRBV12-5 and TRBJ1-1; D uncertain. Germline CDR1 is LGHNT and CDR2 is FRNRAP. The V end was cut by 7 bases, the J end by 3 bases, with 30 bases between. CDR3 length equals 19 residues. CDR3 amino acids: CASASSARSTSRGDTEAFF. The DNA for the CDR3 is TGTGCTAGTGCCTCTTCTGCGCGGTCGACGTCCCGGGGAGACACTGAAGCTTTCTTT. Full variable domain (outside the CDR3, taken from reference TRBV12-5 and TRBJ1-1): DARVTQTPRHKVTEMGQEVTMRCQPILGHNTVFWYRQTMMQGLELLAYFRNRAPLDDSGMPKDRFSAEMPDATLATLKIQPSEPRDSAVYFCASASSARSTSRGDTEAFFGQGTRLTVV.

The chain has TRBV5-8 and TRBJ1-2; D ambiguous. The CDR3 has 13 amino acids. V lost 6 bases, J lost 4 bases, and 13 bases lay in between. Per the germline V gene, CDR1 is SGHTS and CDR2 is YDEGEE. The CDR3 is CASTWEGSYGYTF. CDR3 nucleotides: TGTGCCAGCACTTGGGAGGGCAGCTATGGCTACACCTTC.

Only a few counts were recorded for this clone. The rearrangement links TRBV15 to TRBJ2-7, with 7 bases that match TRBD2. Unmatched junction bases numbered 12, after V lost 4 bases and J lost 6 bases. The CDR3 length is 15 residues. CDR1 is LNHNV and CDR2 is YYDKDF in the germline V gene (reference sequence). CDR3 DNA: TGTGCCACCAGCAATGAGGTGGCGGGAGTATTCGAGCAGTACTTC. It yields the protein CATSNEVAGVFEQYF. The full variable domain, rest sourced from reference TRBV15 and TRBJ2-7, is DAMVIQNPRYQVTQFGKPVTLSCSQTLNHNVMYWYQQKSSQAPKLLFHYYDKDFNNEADTPDNFQSRRPNTSFCFLDIRSPGLGDTAMYLCATSNEVAGVFEQYFGPGTRLTVT.

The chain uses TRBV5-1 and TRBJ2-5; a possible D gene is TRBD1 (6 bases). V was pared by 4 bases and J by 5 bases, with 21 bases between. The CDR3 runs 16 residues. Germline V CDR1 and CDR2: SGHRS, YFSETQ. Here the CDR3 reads CASSIAASGDAETQYF. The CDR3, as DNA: TGCGCCAGCAGCATTGCGGCCTCAGGGGACGCGGAGACCCAGTACTTC.